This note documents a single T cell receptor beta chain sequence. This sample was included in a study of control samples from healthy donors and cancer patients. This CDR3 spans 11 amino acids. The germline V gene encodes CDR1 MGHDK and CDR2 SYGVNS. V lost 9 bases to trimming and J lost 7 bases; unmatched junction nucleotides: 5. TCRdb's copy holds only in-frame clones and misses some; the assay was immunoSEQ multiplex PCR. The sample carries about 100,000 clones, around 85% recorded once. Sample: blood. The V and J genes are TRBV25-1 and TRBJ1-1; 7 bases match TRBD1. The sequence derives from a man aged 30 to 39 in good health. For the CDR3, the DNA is TGTGCCAGTTACAGGGGTTTTGAAGCTTTCTTT. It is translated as CASYRGFEAFF.